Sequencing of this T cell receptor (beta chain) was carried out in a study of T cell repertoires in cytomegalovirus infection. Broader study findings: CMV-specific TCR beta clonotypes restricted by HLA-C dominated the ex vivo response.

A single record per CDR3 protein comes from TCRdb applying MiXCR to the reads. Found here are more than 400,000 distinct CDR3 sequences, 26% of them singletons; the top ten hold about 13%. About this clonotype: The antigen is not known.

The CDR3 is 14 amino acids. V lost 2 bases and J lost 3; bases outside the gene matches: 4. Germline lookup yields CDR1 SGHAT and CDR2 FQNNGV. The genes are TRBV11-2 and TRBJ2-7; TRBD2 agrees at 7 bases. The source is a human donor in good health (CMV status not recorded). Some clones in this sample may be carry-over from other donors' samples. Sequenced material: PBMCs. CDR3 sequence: CASSLREVSYEQYF. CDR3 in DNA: TGTGCCAGCAGCTTACGGGAGGTGAGCTACGAGCAGTACTTC. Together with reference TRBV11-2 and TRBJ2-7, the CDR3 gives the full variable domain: EAGVAQSPRYKIIEKRQSVAFWCNPISGHATLYWYQQILGQGPKLLIQFQNNGVVDDSQLPKDRFSAERLKGVDSTLKIQPAKLEDSAVYLCASSLREVSYEQYFGPGTRLTVT.